A single sample is the source of the 11 T cell receptor beta chains below, sequenced in a study of cytotoxic CD8 clonotypes in ibrutinib-treated CLL. Assay: immunoSEQ multiplex PCR; the TCRdb copy retains only in-frame clones and omits some. The table includes about 160,000 clones, approximately 77% detected once. Sequenced material: PBMCs, taken after 12 months of ibrutinib treatment. The source of these receptors is a human donor with chronic lymphocytic leukemia.

This chain links TRBV6-6 with TRBJ2-7; the match to TRBD1 covers 8 bases. J lost 9 bases, V lost 2 bases, and 3 bases had no gene match. CDR1 is MNHNY, CDR2 SVGAGI, per germline (reference sequence). The CDR3 has 12 amino acids. The CDR3 DNA sequence: TGTGCCAGCAGTTACGACAGGGGTGGGCAGTACTTC. This sequence encodes CASSYDRGGQYF.

The chain carries TRBV5-1 and TRBJ2-7, with D unresolved. Between the trimmed V and J ends, which lost 0 bases and 2 bases, there was a span of 9 bases. The CDR3 has 14 residues. Germline V gene lookup returns CDR1 SGHRS and CDR2 YFSETQ. CDR3: CASSLEGRPYEQYF. The CDR3 coding sequence is TGCGCCAGCAGCTTGGAAGGCAGGCCCTACGAGCAGTACTTC.

The chain links TRBV29-1 to TRBJ2-2, with D tentatively TRBD1 (6 bases). The V gene's germline CDR1 is SQVTM and CDR2 ANQGSEA. There are 15 residues in the CDR3. Trimming took 4 bases from V and 1 from J, leaving 13 bases between them. The DNA of the CDR3 is TGCAGCGTTGGGACGACAGGAATGAACACCGGGGAGCTGTTTTTT. Translation gives CSVGTTGMNTGELFF.

The chain uses TRBV5-1 and TRBJ1-2, with 10 positions matching TRBD1. Losses at the gene ends were 3 bases for V and 2 bases for J; bases not matched to a gene: 4. Germline lookup yields CDR1 SGHRS and CDR2 YFSETQ. The CDR3 totals 15 residues. The DNA for the CDR3 is TGCGCCAGCAGCTCGGAGACAGGGGGCAACTATGGCTACACCTTC. Translated, it gives CASSSETGGNYGYTF.

CDR3 region: CAVHSGGLGPDTQYF. CDR3 sequence (DNA): TGTGCCGTCCACTCGGGGGGCCTCGGTCCAGATACGCAGTATTTT. The chain has TRBV10-3 and TRBJ2-3; perhaps TRBD2 as D (7 bases). Looked up from germline, CDR1 is ENHRY and CDR2 is SYGVKD. This CDR3 has 15 residues. The V gene lost 11 bases and the J gene lost 4 bases, with 22 bases spanning the gap.

This chain joins TRBV6-5 and TRBJ2-1, with a possible D match to TRBD2 (5 bases). Germline-derived CDR1 and CDR2 are MNHEY and SVGAGI. Between the trimmed V and J ends, which lost 2 bases and 10 bases, there was a span of 15 bases. The CDR3 contains 14 residues. DNA of the CDR3: TGTGCCAGCAGTTACGAGGGTCGCTCGCGAGAGCAGTTCTTC. Translated, it gives CASSYEGRSREQFF.

The chain combines TRBV5-5 with TRBJ1-2; D is unclear. Germline lookup yields CDR1 SGHKS and CDR2 YYEKEE (reference sequence). CDR3 length: 12 amino acids. The V and J ends lost 4 bases and 2 bases respectively, with 6 bases between them. In DNA, the CDR3 is TGTGCCAGCAGCCCGGACAACTATGGCTACACCTTC. It codes for CASSPDNYGYTF.

The J gene is TRBJ1-6, the V gene TRBV2, with D unresolved. Trimming cost V 1 base and J 0 bases, with 10 bases left between them. This CDR3 contains 17 residues. CDR1 is SNHLY, CDR2 FYNNEI, per germline. CDR3 coding DNA: TGTGCCAGCAGTGAAGTGGCCGGGAGCTCCTATAATTCACCCCTCCACTTT. It specifies CASSEVAGSSYNSPLHF.

This chain joins TRBV19 and TRBJ1-5; TRBD1 is a possible D gene (6 bases). The germline V gene has CDR1 LNHDA and CDR2 SQIVND (reference sequence). The length of the CDR3 is 17 residues. V lost 5 bases and J lost 0, with 17 bases in between. The CDR3 protein is CASSLRTDHYSNQPQHF. The CDR3 DNA reads as TGTGCCAGTAGTTTACGGACAGACCATTATAGCAATCAGCCCCAGCATTTT.

This sequence joins TRBV29-1 and TRBJ2-7; the D gene is possibly TRBD1 (6 bases). CDR1 SQVTM and CDR2 ANQGSEA come from the germline V gene. The CDR3 sequence is 14 residues long. With 4 bases removed from V and 3 bases from J, the gap between germline ends came to 16 bases. The CDR3: CSVASTGIFYEQYF. CDR3 coding DNA: TGCAGCGTTGCCTCGACAGGTATATTCTACGAGCAGTACTTC.

The V and J genes are TRBV10-3 and TRBJ2-5; D not resolved. The germline gives CDR1 ENHRY, CDR2 SYGVKD. Deletions cut 0 bases from V and 5 bases from J, with 16 bases between. The CDR3 has 16 amino acids. The CDR3: CAISESLGRVGETQYF. CDR3 DNA: TGTGCCATCAGTGAGTCGTTGGGTCGGGTCGGGGAGACCCAGTACTTC.